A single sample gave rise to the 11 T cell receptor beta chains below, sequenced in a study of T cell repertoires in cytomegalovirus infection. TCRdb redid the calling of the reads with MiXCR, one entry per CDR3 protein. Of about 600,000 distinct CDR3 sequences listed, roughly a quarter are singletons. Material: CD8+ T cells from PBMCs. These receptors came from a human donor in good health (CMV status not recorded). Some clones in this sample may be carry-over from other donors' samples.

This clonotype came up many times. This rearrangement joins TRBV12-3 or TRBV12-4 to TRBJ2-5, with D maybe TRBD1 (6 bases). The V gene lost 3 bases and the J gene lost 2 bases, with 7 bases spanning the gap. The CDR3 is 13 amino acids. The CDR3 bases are TGTGCCAGCAGTTTCACAGGGCAAGAGACCCAGTACTTC. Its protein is CASSFTGQETQYF.

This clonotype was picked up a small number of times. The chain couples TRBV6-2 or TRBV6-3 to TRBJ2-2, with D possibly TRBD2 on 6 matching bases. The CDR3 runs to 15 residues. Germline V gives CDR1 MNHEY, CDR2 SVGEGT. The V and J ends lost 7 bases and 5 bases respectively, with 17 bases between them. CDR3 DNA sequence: TGTGCCAGCACCCACGGGACGGCGGGGACCGGGGAGCTGTTTTTT. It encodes CASTHGTAGTGELFF.

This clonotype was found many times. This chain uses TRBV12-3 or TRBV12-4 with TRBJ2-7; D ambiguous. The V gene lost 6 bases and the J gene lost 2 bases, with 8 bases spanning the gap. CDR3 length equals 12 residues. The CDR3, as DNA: TGTGCCAGCAGCATGGTTGCCTACGAGCAGTACTTC. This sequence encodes CASSMVAYEQYF.

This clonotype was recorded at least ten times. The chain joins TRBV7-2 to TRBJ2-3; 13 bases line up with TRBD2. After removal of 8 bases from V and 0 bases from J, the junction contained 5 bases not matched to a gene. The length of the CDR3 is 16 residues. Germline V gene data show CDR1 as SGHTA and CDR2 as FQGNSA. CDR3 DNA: TGTGCCAGCGGACTAGCGGGGGCCTCTAGCACAGATACGCAGTATTTT. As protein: CASGLAGASSTDTQYF.

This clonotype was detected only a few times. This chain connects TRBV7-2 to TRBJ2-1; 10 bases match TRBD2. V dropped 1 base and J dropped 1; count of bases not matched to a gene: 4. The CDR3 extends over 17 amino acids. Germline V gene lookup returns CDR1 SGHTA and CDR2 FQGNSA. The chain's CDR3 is CASSLVSGGPSYNEQFF. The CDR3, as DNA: TGTGCCAGCAGCTTAGTTAGCGGGGGGCCTTCCTACAATGAGCAGTTCTTC.

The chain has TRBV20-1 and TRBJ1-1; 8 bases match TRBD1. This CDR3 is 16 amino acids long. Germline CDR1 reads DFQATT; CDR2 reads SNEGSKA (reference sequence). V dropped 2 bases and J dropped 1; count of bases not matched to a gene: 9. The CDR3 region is CSARPGQGGTNTEAFF. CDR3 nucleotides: TGCAGTGCTAGACCCGGACAGGGAGGGACGAACACTGAAGCTTTCTTT.

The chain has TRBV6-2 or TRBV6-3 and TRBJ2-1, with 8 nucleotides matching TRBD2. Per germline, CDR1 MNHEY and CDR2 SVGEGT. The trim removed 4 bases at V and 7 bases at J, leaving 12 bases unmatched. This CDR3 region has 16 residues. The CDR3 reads CASSSLTGGVPNEQFF. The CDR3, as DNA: TGTGCCAGCAGTTCCCTAACGGGGGGGGTTCCTAATGAGCAGTTCTTC.

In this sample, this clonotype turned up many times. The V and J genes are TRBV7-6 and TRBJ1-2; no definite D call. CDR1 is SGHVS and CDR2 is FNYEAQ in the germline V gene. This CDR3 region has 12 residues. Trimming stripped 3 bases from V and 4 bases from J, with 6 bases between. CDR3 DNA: TGTGCCAGCAGCTTGGACGGCTATGGCTACACCTTC. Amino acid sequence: CASSLDGYGYTF. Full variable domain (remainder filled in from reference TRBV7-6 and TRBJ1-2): GAGVSQSPRYKVTKRGQDVALRCDPISGHVSLYWYRQALGQGPEFLTYFNYEAQQDKSGLPNDRFSAERPEGSISTLTIQRTEQRDSAMYRCASSLDGYGYTFGSGTRLTVV.

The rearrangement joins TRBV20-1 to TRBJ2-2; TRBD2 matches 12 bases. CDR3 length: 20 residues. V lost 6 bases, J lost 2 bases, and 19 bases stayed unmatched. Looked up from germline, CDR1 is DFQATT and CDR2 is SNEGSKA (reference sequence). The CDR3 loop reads CSAPSQGTSGLDPNTGELFF. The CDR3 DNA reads TGCAGTGCCCCCAGTCAAGGGACTAGCGGGCTGGACCCCAACACCGGGGAGCTGTTTTTT.

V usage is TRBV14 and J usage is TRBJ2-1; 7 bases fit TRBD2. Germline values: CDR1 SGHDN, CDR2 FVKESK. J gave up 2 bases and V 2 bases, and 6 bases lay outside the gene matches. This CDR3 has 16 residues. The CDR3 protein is CASSQFRTSTYNEQFF. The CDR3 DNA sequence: TGTGCCAGCAGCCAATTTAGGACTAGTACCTACAATGAGCAGTTCTTC.

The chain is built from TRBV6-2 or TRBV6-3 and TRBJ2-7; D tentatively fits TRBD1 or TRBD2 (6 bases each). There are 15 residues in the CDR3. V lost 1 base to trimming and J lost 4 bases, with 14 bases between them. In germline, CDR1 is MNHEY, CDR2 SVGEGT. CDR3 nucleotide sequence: TGTGCCAGCAGTTACTTACCCCGGGGGCCTTACGAGCAGTACGTC. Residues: CASSYLPRGPYEQYV.